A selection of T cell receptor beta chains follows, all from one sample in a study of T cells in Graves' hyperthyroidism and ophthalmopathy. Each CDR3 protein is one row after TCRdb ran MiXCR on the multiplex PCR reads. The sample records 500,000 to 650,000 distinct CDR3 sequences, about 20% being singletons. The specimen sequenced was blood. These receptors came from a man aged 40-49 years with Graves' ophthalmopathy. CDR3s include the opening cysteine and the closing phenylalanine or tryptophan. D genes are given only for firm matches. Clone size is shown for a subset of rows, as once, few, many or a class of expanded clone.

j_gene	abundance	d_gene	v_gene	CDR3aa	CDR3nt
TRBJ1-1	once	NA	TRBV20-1	CSFRGAEAFF	TGCAGTTTCCGGGGGGCGGAAGCTTTCTTT
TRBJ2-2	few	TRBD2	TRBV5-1	CASSSYGTSGTTNTGELFF	TGCGCCAGCAGTTCCTACGGGACTAGCGGGACGACGAACACCGGGGAGCTGTTTTTT
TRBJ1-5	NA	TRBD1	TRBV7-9	CASLNRGDQPQHF	TGTGCCAGCCTGAACAGGGGAGATCAGCCCCAGCATTTT
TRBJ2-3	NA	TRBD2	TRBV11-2	CASGYPPTGTSGAHSTDTQYF	TGTGCCAGCGGATACCCCCCTACCGGGACTAGCGGGGCACATAGCACAGATACGCAGTATTTT
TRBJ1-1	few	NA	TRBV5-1	CASSPFSGMNTEAFF	TGCGCCAGCAGCCCTTTCTCGGGGATGAACACTGAAGCTTTCTTT
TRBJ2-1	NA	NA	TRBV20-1	CSAREVGGTPYNEQFF	TGCAGTGCTAGAGAAGTTGGGGGAACCCCCTACAATGAGCAGTTCTTC
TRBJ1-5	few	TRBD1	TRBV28	CASSTGAQPQHF	TGTGCCAGCAGTACAGGGGCTCAGCCCCAGCATTTT
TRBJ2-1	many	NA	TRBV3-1	CASTGGNEQFF	TGTGCCAGCACTGGGGGCAATGAGCAGTTCTTC
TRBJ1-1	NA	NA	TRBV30	CAWSRDGVINTKAFF	TGTGCCTGGAGTCGAGACGGAGTAATTAACACTAAAGCTTTCTTT
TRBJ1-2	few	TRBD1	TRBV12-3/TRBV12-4	CASSLAFPTGLYGYTF	TGTGCCAGCAGTTTAGCCTTTCCGACAGGGCTCTATGGCTACACCTTC
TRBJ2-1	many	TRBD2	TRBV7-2	CASSLATSGGEFF	TGTGCCAGCAGCTTAGCCACCTCGGGGGGAGAGTTCTTC
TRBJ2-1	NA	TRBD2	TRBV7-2	CASSSLITSGGSWSYNEQFF	TGTGCCAGCAGCTCGCTCATTACTAGCGGGGGCTCATGGTCATACAATGAGCAGTTCTTC
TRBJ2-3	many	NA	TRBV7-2	CASSQGGIADTQYF	TGTGCCAGCAGTCAGGGGGGGATCGCAGATACGCAGTATTTT
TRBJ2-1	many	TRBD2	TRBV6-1	CASSVGGLAQGNEQFF	TGTGCCAGCAGTGTAGGGGGACTAGCCCAGGGCAATGAGCAGTTCTTC
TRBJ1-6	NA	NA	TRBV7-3	CASRDGSQRSPLHF	TGTGCCAGCAGGGACGGTAGTCAGCGGTCACCCCTCCACTTT
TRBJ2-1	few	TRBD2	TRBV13	CASSSYSGLAGGSSYNEQFF	TGTGCCAGCAGCTCCTACTCGGGACTAGCGGGAGGCAGCTCCTACAATGAGCAGTTCTTC
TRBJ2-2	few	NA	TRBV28	CASSPPLGGLDGELFF	TGTGCCAGCAGTCCCCCTTTGGGGGGATTGGACGGGGAGCTGTTTTTT
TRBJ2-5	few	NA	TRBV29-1	CSGRGPGIETQYF	TGCAGCGGTCGCGGGCCGGGGATAGAGACCCAGTACTTC
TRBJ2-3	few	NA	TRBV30	CAWSVRSNTQYF	TGTGCCTGGAGTGTACGAAGCAATACGCAGTATTTT
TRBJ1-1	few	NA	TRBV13	CASRSGGEVTFF	TGTGCCAGCAGGTCGGGGGGAGAGGTAACTTTCTTT
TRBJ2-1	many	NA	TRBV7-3	CASSLLGWNEQFF	TGTGCCAGCAGCTTGCTGGGTTGGAATGAGCAGTTCTTC
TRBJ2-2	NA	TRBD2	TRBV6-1	CASSRASGSTGELFF	TGTGCCAGCAGCAGAGCTAGCGGGAGCACCGGGGAGCTGTTTTTT
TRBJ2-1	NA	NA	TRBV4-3	CASSHARGGDEQFF	TGCGCCAGCAGCCACGCCCGGGGTGGCGATGAGCAGTTCTTC
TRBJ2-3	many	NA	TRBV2	CATTWSLGDTQYF	TGTGCCACCACGTGGAGTCTCGGGGATACGCAGTATTTT
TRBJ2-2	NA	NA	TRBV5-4	CASSLYGFTGELFF	TGTGCCAGCAGCCTGTATGGATTCACCGGGGAGCTGTTTTTT
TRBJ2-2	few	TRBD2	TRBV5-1	CASGLRESGELFF	TGCGCCAGCGGCTTGCGGGAGTCCGGGGAGCTGTTTTTT
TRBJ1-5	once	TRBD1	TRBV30	CAWTPGQGWQPQHF	TGTGCCTGGACCCCGGGACAGGGTTGGCAGCCCCAGCATTTT
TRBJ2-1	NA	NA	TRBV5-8	CASSLVGFPYNEQFF	TGTGCCAGCAGCTTGGTCGGGTTTCCCTACAATGAGCAGTTCTTC
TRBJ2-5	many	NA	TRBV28	CASSLAGWTQYF	TGTGCCAGCAGTTTAGCCGGGTGGACCCAGTACTTC
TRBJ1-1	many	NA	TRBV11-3	CASSLSEGRPQFF	TGTGCCAGCAGCTTATCGGAGGGGCGGCCCCAGTTCTTT
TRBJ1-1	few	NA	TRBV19	CASSMNGNTEAFF	TGTGCCAGTAGTATGAACGGGAACACTGAAGCTTTCTTT
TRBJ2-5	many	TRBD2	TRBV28	CASSRPSGRIQETQYF	TGTGCCAGCTCCCGCCCCAGCGGGAGAATCCAAGAGACCCAGTACTTC
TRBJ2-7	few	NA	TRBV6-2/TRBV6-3	CASSYSEGRTYEQYF	TGTGCCAGCAGTTACTCGGAGGGAAGGACCTACGAGCAGTACTTC
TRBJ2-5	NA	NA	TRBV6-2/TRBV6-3	CASGTNVQETQYF	TGTGCCAGCGGCACCAACGTACAAGAGACCCAGTACTTC
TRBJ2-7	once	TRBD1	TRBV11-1	CASSFTTGHEQYF	TGTGCCAGCAGCTTTACGACAGGGCATGAGCAGTACTTC
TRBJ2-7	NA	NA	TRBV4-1	CASSKGRYYEQYF	TGCGCCAGCAGTAAGGGACGGTATTACGAGCAGTACTTC
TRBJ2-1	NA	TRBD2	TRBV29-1	CSVEDDGGSSYNEQFF	TGCAGCGTTGAAGATGACGGGGGGAGCTCCTACAATGAGCAGTTCTTC
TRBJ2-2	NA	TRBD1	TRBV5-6	CASSFQLQGYTGELFF	TGTGCCAGCAGCTTTCAGTTACAGGGGTACACCGGGGAGCTGTTTTTT
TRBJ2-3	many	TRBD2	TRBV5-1	CASRREVPDTQYF	TGCGCCAGCAGGCGGGAGGTCCCAGATACGCAGTATTTT
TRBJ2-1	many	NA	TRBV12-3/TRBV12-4	CASSLGGGRSYNEQFF	TGTGCCAGCAGTTTAGGCGGGGGCCGCTCCTACAATGAGCAGTTCTTC
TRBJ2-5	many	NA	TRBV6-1	CASRIHIIETQYF	TGTGCCAGCAGGATCCACATCATTGAGACCCAGTACTTC
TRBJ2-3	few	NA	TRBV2	CASRQDTQYF	TGTGCCAGCCGCCAGGATACGCAGTATTTT
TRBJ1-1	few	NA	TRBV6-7	CASSPATVLTEAFF	TGTGCCAGCAGCCCCGCTACAGTTCTGACTGAAGCTTTCTTT
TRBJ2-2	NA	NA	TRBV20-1	CSASRPGELFF	TGCAGTGCTAGTAGGCCCGGGGAGCTGTTTTTT
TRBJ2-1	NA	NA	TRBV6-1	CASRKYGVASSYNEQFF	TGTGCCAGCAGAAAATACGGGGTGGCGAGCTCCTACAATGAGCAGTTCTTC
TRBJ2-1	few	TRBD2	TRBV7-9	CASSLSREGVKAEQFF	TGTGCCAGCAGCTTATCGAGGGAGGGCGTGAAGGCTGAGCAGTTCTTC
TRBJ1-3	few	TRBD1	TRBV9	CASSGTGQPYSGNTIYF	TGTGCCAGCAGCGGAACGGGACAGCCTTACTCTGGAAACACCATATATTTT
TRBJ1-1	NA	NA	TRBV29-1	CSVEGGAGTTMNAEAFF	TGCAGCGTTGAAGGTGGAGCAGGGACGACGATGAACGCTGAAGCTTTCTTT
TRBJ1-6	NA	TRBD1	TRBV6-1	CASSAGTAKSSPLHF	TGTGCCAGCAGTGCGGGGACAGCCAAAAGTTCACCCCTCCACTTT